Below are 10 T cell receptor beta chains sequenced from a single sample in a study of cytomegalovirus exposure and HLA in healthy donors. The PCR ran on 60 Vbeta and 13 Jbeta primers. Data came from immunoSEQ multiplex PCR; TCRdb stores just in-frame clones and leaves some out. Seen here are approximately 160,000 clones, 65% to 70% observed once, and the top ten hold 4% to 5.5%. Source material: PBMCs. Source of these receptors: a woman under 30 in good health and CMV-seropositive.

The table lists this clone with a count of one. The chain combines TRBV27 with TRBJ2-5, with TRBD1 matching over 9 bases. The CDR3 sequence is 13 residues long. V dropped 5 bases and J dropped 4; count of bases not matched to a gene: 2. The germline CDR1 and CDR2 sequences are MNHEY and SMNVEV (reference sequence). The CDR3 region is CASSPTGGETQYF. The DNA of the CDR3 is TGTGCCAGCAGTCCGACAGGGGGAGAGACCCAGTACTTC.

This clone appeared a few times. The gene calls are TRBV9 and TRBJ1-3; TRBD1 is a possible D gene (6 bases). The CDR3 length is 16 residues. Germline CDR1 SGDLS, CDR2 YYNGEE. Trimming took 0 bases from V and 0 from J, leaving 10 bases between them. The CDR3 region has the DNA TGTGCCAGCAGCGTAGTAGGGGGAACCTCTGGAAACACCATATATTTT. Translated, it gives CASSVVGGTSGNTIYF.

This sequence joins TRBV7-8 and TRBJ1-5, with D unclear. This CDR3 comprises 19 residues. V was pared by 1 base and J by 0 bases, with 19 bases between. Per the germline V gene, CDR1 is SGHVS and CDR2 is FQNEAQ. The CDR3 spells CASSLGLDPGGDSNQPQHF. DNA of the CDR3: TGTGCCAGCAGCTTAGGTTTGGACCCCGGCGGGGATAGCAATCAGCCCCAGCATTTT.

The chain recombines TRBV5-1 with TRBJ2-7; TRBD2 aligns across 9 bases. The V segment lost 0 bases and the J segment 3 bases; nucleotides outside the gene matches: 7. Germline loops: CDR1 SGHRS, CDR2 YFSETQ. This CDR3 has 16 amino acids. This CDR3 is CASSLAIAGVGYEQYF. The CDR3 region has the DNA TGCGCCAGCAGCTTGGCTATAGCGGGAGTTGGCTACGAGCAGTACTTC.

The rearrangement joins TRBV2 to TRBJ2-3; 10 nucleotides agree with TRBD2. The CDR3 has 16 residues. Germline CDR1 and CDR2: SNHLY and FYNNEI. The V segment lost 5 bases and the J segment 3 bases; nucleotides outside the gene matches: 8. The CDR3 here is CASSQSPSGSTDTQYF. The CDR3 DNA sequence: TGTGCCAGCAGTCAATCGCCTAGCGGGAGTACAGATACGCAGTATTTT.

As for this clone: The sample has other DNA sequences that encode this CDR3 too. The J gene is TRBJ2-7, the V gene TRBV6-5, with a weak D call TRBD1 (5 bases). V was clipped by 0 bases and J by 2 bases, with 8 bases between them. Germline V CDR1 and CDR2: MNHEY, SVGAGI. The CDR3 totals 14 residues. CDR3 sequence: CASSYSAGTYEQYF. CDR3 in DNA: TGTGCCAGCAGTTACTCGGCAGGGACCTACGAGCAGTACTTC.

The rearrangement uses TRBV19 and TRBJ1-5; 10 nucleotides agree with TRBD1. J was trimmed by 6 bases and V by 5 bases; bases with no gene match: 7. The length of the CDR3 is 15 residues. Germline V gene data show CDR1 as LNHDA and CDR2 as SQIVND (reference sequence). The CDR3 sequence: CASSHGQGDAQPQHF. In nucleotides, the CDR3 is TGTGCCAGTAGTCATGGACAGGGGGATGCTCAGCCCCAGCATTTT. Full variable domain (outside the CDR3, taken from reference TRBV19 and TRBJ1-5): DGGITQSPKYLFRKEGQNVTLSCEQNLNHDAMYWYRQDPGQGLRLIYYSQIVNDFQKGDIAEGYSVSREKKESFPLTVTSAQKNPTAFYLCASSHGQGDAQPQHFGDGTRLSIL.

This rearrangement joins TRBV18 to TRBJ2-5, with 9 nucleotides matching TRBD1. This CDR3 is built from 15 residues. The germline V gene has CDR1 KGHSH and CDR2 LQKENI. J lost 2 bases, V lost 3 bases, and 4 bases had no gene match. CDR3 nucleotide sequence: TGTGCCAGCTCACCCGGGACAGGGCGTCAAGAGACCCAGTACTTC. Translating gives CASSPGTGRQETQYF.

This chain links TRBV28 with TRBJ2-5; perhaps TRBD1 as D (6 bases). The end of the DNA aligns better with TRBJ2-7, so the J call may be wrong. The CDR3 is 13 residues long. CDR1 is MDHEN, CDR2 SYDVKM, per germline. The CDR3 DNA follows: TGTGCCAGCAGTACCGGGACAAGTTACGAGCAGTACTTC. As protein: CASSTGTSYEQYF.

The V and J genes are TRBV19 and TRBJ2-2; 7 bases line up with TRBD1. V dropped 9 bases and J dropped 6; count of bases not matched to a gene: 13. The CDR3 extends over 15 amino acids. Germline assignment: CDR1 LNHDA and CDR2 SQIVND (reference sequence). The CDR3 DNA reads TGTGCCAGCCTCTGGGGACAGCGAGGGGCCGGGGAGCTGTTTTTT. Amino acid sequence: CASLWGQRGAGELFF.